What follows are 15 T cell receptor beta chains derived from one specimen sequenced in a study of T cells after yellow fever vaccination. Each CDR3 protein is one row after TCRdb ran MiXCR on the 5' RACE reads. This repertoire shows 620,000 or so distinct CDR3 sequences, 17% found once; its top ten account for roughly a sixth. Source: PBMCs, taken 4 to 5 days after the first yellow fever vaccination. These receptor sequences come from a young man who received the YFV17D yellow fever vaccine.

This sequence joins TRBV6-1 and TRBJ1-5, with unresolved D. Germline CDR1 MNHNS, CDR2 SASEGT. Trimming took 3 bases from V and 0 from J, leaving 6 bases between them. This CDR3 is 14 amino acids long. CDR3 in amino acids: CASSDRPSNQPQHF. The CDR3 DNA follows: TGTGCCAGCAGTGACAGGCCTAGCAATCAGCCCCAGCATTTT.

The chain links TRBV9 to TRBJ2-1; 8 bases map to TRBD2. Germline V gene sequence: CDR1 SGDLS, CDR2 YYNGEE. The CDR3 runs 15 residues. V gave up 4 bases and J gave up 7 bases; unmatched junction bases: 10. This chain's CDR3 is CASSPFAGGRNEQFF. The CDR3 region has the DNA TGTGCCAGCAGCCCTTTCGCGGGGGGAAGGAATGAGCAGTTCTTC.

This clonotype came up many times. The chain employs TRBV6-5 and TRBJ1-1; 7 nucleotides match TRBD1. Germline CDR1 MNHEY, CDR2 SVGAGI. This CDR3 is 15 amino acids long. V lost 2 bases and J lost 0; bases outside the gene matches: 3. The CDR3 here is CASSYRGRLNTEAFF. DNA for the CDR3: TGTGCCAGCAGTTACAGGGGGCGACTGAACACTGAAGCTTTCTTT.

This clonotype has only a few counts. The gene calls are TRBV7-2 and TRBJ2-7; D unclear. Trimming cost V 4 bases and J 2 bases, with 12 bases left between them. The CDR3 is 14 residues long. Per germline, CDR1 SGHTA and CDR2 FQGNSA. CDR3 residues: CASSSVDGTYEQYF. CDR3 coding DNA: TGTGCCAGCAGCTCCGTAGACGGTACCTACGAGCAGTACTTC.

The rearrangement uses TRBV13 and TRBJ2-3; TRBD2 is a possible D gene (7 bases). There are 17 residues in the CDR3. Trimming took off 0 bases at V and 5 bases at J, with 18 bases between the two ends. Looked up from germline, CDR1 is PRHDT and CDR2 is FYEKMQ (reference sequence). CDR3 amino acids: CASSLGEGGLTLDTQYF. The DNA for the CDR3 is TGTGCCAGCAGCTTAGGAGAGGGGGGGCTAACCCTAGATACGCAGTATTTT. The entire variable domain, with the rest obtained from reference TRBV13 and TRBJ2-3, is as follows: AAGVIQSPRHLIKEKRETATLKCYPIPRHDTVYWYQQGPGQDPQFLISFYEKMQSDKGSIPDRFSAQQFSDYHSELNMSSLELGDSALYFCASSLGEGGLTLDTQYFGPGTRLTVL.

The rearrangement uses TRBV20-1 and TRBJ2-5, with D tentatively TRBD1 (7 bases). Trimming took 1 base from V and 5 from J, leaving 14 bases between them. The CDR3 loop spans 14 amino acids. The germline CDR1 and CDR2 sequences are DFQATT and SNEGSKA (reference sequence). This chain's CDR3 is CSARVPGGGETQYF. The CDR3 DNA sequence: TGCAGTGCTAGAGTCCCAGGGGGAGGCGAGACCCAGTACTTC.

The V and J genes are TRBV6-1 and TRBJ1-1; 8 bases align to TRBD1. CDR1 is MNHNS, CDR2 SASEGT, per germline. Losses at the gene ends were 5 bases for V and 7 bases for J; bases not matched to a gene: 12. The CDR3 has 15 residues. The CDR3 DNA reads TGTGCCAGCAGTCTTGTGTTCAGGGGGCCTCGTGAAGCTTTCTTT. This codes for CASSLVFRGPREAFF.

V usage is TRBV7-2 and J usage is TRBJ2-7; either TRBD1 or TRBD2 may fit D (5 bases each). This CDR3 has 14 residues. Germline V gives CDR1 SGHTA, CDR2 FQGNSA. Trimming removed 0 bases from V and 7 bases from J, with 13 bases in between. CDR3 region: CASSLAGDLGEQYV. The DNA of the CDR3 is TGTGCCAGCAGCTTAGCGGGGGACCTAGGGGAGCAGTACGTC.

This clonotype came up a few times. The chain has TRBV20-1 and TRBJ2-7, with 7 positions matching TRBD2. Per the germline V gene, CDR1 is DFQATT and CDR2 is SNEGSKA (reference sequence). Germline trimming cut 7 bases from V and 0 bases from J; bases unmatched to any gene: 6. The CDR3 is made up of 13 amino acids. The DNA for the CDR3 is TGCAGTGGACTAGCAGGGAGCTCCTACGAGCAGTACTTC. Protein sequence: CSGLAGSSYEQYF.

The CDR3 region has the DNA TGTGCCAGCAGCTTAGGAGGGGTCAGGAATGAGCAGTTCTTC. Translation: CASSLGGVRNEQFF. The V gene is TRBV7-2, the J gene TRBJ2-1, with D tentatively TRBD1 or TRBD2 (5 bases each). The germline CDR1 and CDR2 sequences are SGHTA and FQGNSA. CDR3 size: 14 residues. Trimming took 1 base from V and 7 from J, leaving 11 bases between them. The entire variable domain, with the rest obtained from reference TRBV7-2 and TRBJ2-1, is as follows: GAGVSQSPSNKVTEKGKDVELRCDPISGHTALYWYRQSLGQGLEFLIYFQGNSAPDKSGLPSDRFSAERTGGSVSTLTIQRTQQEDSAVYLCASSLGGVRNEQFFGPGTRLTVL.

This clonotype was recorded a few times. This chain links TRBV28 with TRBJ2-4; perhaps TRBD1 as D (5 bases). Germline values: CDR1 MDHEN, CDR2 SYDVKM. Trimming removed 6 bases from V and 4 bases from J, with 16 bases in between. The CDR3 runs to 15 residues. The CDR3 DNA reads as TGTGCCAGCAGCATAGGCGGCCCAGGGAAAAACATTCAGTACTTC. Its protein is CASSIGGPGKNIQYF.

This clonotype was observed a handful of times. CDR3: CASSPAGVGPPLHF. The CDR3 nucleotides read TGTGCCAGCAGCCCGGCCGGGGTAGGGCCACCCCTCCACTTT. The chain uses TRBV5-4 and TRBJ1-6, with unresolved D. Germline V CDR1 and CDR2: SGHNT, YYREEE (reference sequence). The CDR3 has 14 residues. The V end lost 4 bases, the J end lost 11 bases, and 16 bases lay between the germline ends.

V usage is TRBV6-5 and J usage is TRBJ2-7, with 8 nucleotides matching TRBD1. CDR1 is MNHEY, CDR2 SVGAGI, per germline. V lost 2 bases, J lost 6 bases, and 3 bases stayed unmatched. The CDR3 covers 13 residues. The CDR3 DNA reads TGTGCCAGCAGTTACGGGACAGGCTCCGAGCAGTACTTC. Its translation: CASSYGTGSEQYF.

This clonotype was seen ten or more times. CDR3 loop: CASSLTTDPALGQFF. The CDR3 bases are TGCGCCAGCAGCTTGACGACAGACCCGGCCTTGGGGCAGTTCTTC. V gene TRBV5-1 combines with J gene TRBJ2-1; TRBD1 might be the D (5 bases). V gave up 1 base and J gave up 12 bases, with 20 bases separating them. This CDR3 spans 15 amino acids. In germline, CDR1 is SGHRS, CDR2 YFSETQ.

This clonotype appeared a few times. The V and J genes are TRBV4-2 and TRBJ2-1, with D unresolved. The V gene's germline CDR1 is LGHNA and CDR2 YNFKEQ. The CDR3 runs 16 residues. V lost 0 bases and J 2 bases, leaving 11 bases between the germline ends. CDR3 coding DNA: TGTGCCAGCAGCCAAGAAGCCCAGCCGGCCTACAATGAGCAGTTCTTC. Translated: CASSQEAQPAYNEQFF.